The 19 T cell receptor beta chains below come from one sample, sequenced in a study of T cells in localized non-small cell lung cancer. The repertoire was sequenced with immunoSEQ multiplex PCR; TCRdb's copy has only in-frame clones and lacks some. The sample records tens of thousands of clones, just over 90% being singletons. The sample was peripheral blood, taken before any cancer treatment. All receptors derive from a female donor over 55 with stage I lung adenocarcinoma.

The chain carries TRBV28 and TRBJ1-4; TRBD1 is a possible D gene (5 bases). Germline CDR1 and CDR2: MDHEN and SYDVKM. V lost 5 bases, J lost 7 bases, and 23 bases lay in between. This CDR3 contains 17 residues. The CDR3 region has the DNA TGTGCCAGCAGTCGACCCGGAGGAGGGGCGGTGACTGAAAAACTGTTTTTT. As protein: CASSRPGGGAVTEKLFF.

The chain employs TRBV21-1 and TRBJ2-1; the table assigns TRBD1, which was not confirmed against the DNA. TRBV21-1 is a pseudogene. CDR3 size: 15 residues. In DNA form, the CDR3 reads TGTGCCAGCAGCACTCCAGGGTGTTATTTCAATGAGCAGTTCTTC. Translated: CASSTPGCYFNEQFF.

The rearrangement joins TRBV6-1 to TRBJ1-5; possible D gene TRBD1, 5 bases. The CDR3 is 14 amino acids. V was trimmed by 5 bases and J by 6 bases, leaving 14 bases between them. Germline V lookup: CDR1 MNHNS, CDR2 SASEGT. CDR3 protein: CASSMGTVGQPQHF. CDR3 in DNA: TGTGCCAGCAGTATGGGGACGGTTGGTCAGCCCCAGCATTTT.

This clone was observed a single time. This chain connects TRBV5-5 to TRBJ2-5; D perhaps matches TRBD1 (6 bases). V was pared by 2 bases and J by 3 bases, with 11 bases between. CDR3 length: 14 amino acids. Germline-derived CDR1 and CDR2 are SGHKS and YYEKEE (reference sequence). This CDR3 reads CASSFTGFEETQYF. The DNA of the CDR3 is TGTGCCAGCAGCTTTACAGGGTTCGAAGAGACCCAGTACTTC.

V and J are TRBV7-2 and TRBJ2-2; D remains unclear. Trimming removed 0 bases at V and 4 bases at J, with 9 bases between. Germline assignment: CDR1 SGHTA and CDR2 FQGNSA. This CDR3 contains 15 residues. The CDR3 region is CASSLALSGTGELFF. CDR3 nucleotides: TGTGCCAGCAGCTTAGCTTTGTCGGGCACCGGGGAGCTGTTTTTT. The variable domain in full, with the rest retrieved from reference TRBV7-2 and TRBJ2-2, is GAGVSQSPSNKVTEKGKDVELRCDPISGHTALYWYRQSLGQGLEFLIYFQGNSAPDKSGLPSDRFSAERTGGSVSTLTIQRTQQEDSAVYLCASSLALSGTGELFFGEGSRLTVL.

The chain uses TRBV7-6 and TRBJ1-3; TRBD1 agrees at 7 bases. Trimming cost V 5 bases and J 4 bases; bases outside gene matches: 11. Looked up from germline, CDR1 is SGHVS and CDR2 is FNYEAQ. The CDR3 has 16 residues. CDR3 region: CASSLLAEDRGNTIYF. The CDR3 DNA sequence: TGTGCCAGCAGCCTTCTTGCTGAGGACAGGGGAAACACCATATATTTT. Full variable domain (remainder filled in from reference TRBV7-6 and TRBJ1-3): GAGVSQSPRYKVTKRGQDVALRCDPISGHVSLYWYRQALGQGPEFLTYFNYEAQQDKSGLPNDRFSAERPEGSISTLTIQRTEQRDSAMYRCASSLLAEDRGNTIYFGEGSWLTVV.

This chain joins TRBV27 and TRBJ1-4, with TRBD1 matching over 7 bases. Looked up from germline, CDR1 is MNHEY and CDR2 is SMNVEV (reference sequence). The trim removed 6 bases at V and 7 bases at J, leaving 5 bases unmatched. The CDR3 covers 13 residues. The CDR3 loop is CASRAGGTEKLFF. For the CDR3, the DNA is TGTGCCAGCAGAGCAGGGGGGACTGAAAAACTGTTTTTT.

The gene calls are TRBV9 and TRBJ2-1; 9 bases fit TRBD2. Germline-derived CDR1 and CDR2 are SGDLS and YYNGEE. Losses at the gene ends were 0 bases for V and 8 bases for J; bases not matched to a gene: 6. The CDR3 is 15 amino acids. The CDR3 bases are TGTGCCAGCAGCGTAGGGGTAGCGGGGGTTTATGAGCAGTTCTTC. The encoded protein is CASSVGVAGVYEQFF.

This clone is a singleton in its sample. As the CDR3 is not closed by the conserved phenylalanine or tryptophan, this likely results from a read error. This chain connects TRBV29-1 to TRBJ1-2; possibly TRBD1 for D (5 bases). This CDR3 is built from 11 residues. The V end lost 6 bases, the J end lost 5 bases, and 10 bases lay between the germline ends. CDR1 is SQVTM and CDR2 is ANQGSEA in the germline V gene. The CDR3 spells CSVRQGYGYTL. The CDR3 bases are TGCAGCGTGCGCCAGGGATATGGCTACACCCTC.

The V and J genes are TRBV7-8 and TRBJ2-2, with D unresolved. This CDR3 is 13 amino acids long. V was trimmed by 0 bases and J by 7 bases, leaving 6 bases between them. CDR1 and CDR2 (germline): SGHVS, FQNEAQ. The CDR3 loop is CASSLALDGELFF. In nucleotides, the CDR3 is TGTGCCAGCAGCTTAGCGCTCGACGGGGAGCTGTTTTTT.

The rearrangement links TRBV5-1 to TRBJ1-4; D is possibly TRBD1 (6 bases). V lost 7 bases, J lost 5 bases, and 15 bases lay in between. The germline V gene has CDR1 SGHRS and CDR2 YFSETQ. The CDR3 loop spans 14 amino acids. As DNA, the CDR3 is TGCGCCAGCTGCCTTGGACAGCCAAATGAAAAACTGTTTTTT. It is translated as CASCLGQPNEKLFF.

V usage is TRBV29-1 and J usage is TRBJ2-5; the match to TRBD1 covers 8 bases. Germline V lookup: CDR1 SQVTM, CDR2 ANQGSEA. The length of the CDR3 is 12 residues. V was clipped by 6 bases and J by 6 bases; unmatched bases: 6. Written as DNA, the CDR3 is TGCAGCGTCGGACAGGGTGGGAAGACCCAGTACTTC. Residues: CSVGQGGKTQYF. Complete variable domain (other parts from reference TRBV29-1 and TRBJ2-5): SAVISQKPSRDICQRGTSLTIQCQVDSQVTMMFWYRQQPGQSLTLIATANQGSEATYESGFVIDKFPISRPNLTFSTLTVSNMSPEDSSIYLCSVGQGGKTQYFGPGTRLLVL.

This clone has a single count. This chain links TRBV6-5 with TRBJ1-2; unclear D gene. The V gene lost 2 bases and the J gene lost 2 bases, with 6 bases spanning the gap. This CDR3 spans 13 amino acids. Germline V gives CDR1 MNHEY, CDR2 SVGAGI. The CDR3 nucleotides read TGTGCCAGCAGTTACAATCTCAACTATGGCTACACCTTC. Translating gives CASSYNLNYGYTF.

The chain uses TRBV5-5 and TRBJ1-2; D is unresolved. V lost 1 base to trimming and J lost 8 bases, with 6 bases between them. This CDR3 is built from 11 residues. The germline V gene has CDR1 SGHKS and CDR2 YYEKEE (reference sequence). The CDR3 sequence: CASSLREGYTF. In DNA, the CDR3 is TGTGCCAGCAGCTTGCGGGAAGGCTACACCTTC.

The CDR3 protein is CAIRAGGHYNEQFF. The CDR3 DNA follows: TGTGCCATCAGGGCGGGGGGCCACTACAATGAGCAGTTCTTC. The chain has TRBV10-3 and TRBJ2-1; TRBD2 matches 8 bases. The CDR3 totals 14 residues. Germline V gene lookup returns CDR1 ENHRY and CDR2 SYGVKD. Trimming took 6 bases from V and 3 from J; bases not matched to a gene: 4.

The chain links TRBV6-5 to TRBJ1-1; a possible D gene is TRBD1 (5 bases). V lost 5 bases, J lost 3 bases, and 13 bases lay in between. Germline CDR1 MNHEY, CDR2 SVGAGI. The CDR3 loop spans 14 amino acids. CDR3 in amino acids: CASSEGRGDTEAFF. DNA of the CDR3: TGTGCCAGCAGTGAGGGGCGGGGGGACACTGAAGCTTTCTTT.

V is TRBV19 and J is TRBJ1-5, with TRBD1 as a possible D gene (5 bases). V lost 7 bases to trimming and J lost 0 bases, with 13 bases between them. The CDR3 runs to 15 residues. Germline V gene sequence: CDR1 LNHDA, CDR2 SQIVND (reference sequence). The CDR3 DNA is TGTGCCAGTAATCTGGGGCAGAATAGCAATCAGCCCCAGCATTTT. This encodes CASNLGQNSNQPQHF.

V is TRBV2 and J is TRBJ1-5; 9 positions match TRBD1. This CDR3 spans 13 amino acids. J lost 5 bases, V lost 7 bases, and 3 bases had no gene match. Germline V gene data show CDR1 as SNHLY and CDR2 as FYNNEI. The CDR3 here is CASMRTGDQPQHF. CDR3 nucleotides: TGTGCCAGCATGCGGACAGGGGATCAGCCCCAGCATTTT. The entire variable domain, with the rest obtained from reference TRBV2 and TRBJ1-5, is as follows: EPEVTQTPSHQVTQMGQEVILRCVPISNHLYFYWYRQILGQKVEFLVSFYNNEISEKSEIFDDQFSVERPDGSNFTLKIRSTKLEDSAMYFCASMRTGDQPQHFGDGTRLSIL.

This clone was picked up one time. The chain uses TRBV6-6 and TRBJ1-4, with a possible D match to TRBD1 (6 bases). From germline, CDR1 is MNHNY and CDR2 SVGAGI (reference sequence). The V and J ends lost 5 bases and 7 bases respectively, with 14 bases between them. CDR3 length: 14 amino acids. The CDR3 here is CASSPWGPGEKLFF. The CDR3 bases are TGTGCCAGCAGTCCCTGGGGGCCCGGTGAAAAACTGTTTTTT.